One and the same sample provided the 30 T cell receptor beta chains below, sequenced in a study of spatial heterogeneity in lung cancer. TCRdb redid the calling of the 5' RACE reads with MiXCR, one entry per CDR3 protein. The sample has more than 7,500 distinct CDR3 sequences, about 4.6% seen once. Indicated time point: sample taken at primary tumor resection. Material for sequencing was whole RNA from tumor, nontumor lung or frozen PBMC, left unsorted. Here the sequenced sample was PBMCs, taken at surgery. The source of these receptors is a male donor with early-stage non-small cell lung cancer.

By proportion, this clonotype is medium-sized. This beta chain appears as a stray read in a library generated for alpha chains; its size is not informative. The J gene is TRBJ2-1, the V gene TRBV24-1, with a weak D call TRBD1 (5 bases). CDR1 is KGHDR, CDR2 SFDVKD, per germline. The CDR3 is made up of 14 amino acids. Trimming took off 4 bases at V and 2 bases at J, with 8 bases between the two ends. CDR3 coding DNA: TGTGCCACCAGTGAAAGGGGCCCCTACAATGAGCAGTTCTTC. Protein sequence: CATSERGPYNEQFF.

This clonotype was detected ten times or more. The size of this beta chain means little, since it is a stray read in a library made for alpha chains. The J gene is TRBJ1-1, the V gene TRBV11-2; possible D gene TRBD1, 5 bases. CDR1 SGHAT and CDR2 FQNNGV come from the germline V gene. V was shortened by 5 bases and J by 1 base, with 20 bases between the two germline ends. CDR3 length: 17 residues. This CDR3 reads CASSPWRGDRGNTEAFF. CDR3 coding DNA: TGTGCCAGCAGCCCTTGGCGGGGGGATAGAGGGAACACTGAAGCTTTCTTT.

This clonotype was counted at least ten times. This beta chain is a stray sequence in a library constructed for alpha chains; its clone size is not meaningful. V gene TRBV7-9 combines with J gene TRBJ2-1; perhaps TRBD1 as D (6 bases). From germline, CDR1 is SEHNR and CDR2 FQNEAQ (reference sequence). The CDR3 covers 20 residues. The V end was cut by 1 base, the J end by 0 bases, with 22 bases between. CDR3 sequence: CASSLGLFGRGQISYNEQFF. CDR3 nucleotides: TGTGCCAGCAGCTTAGGGTTATTCGGCAGGGGCCAAATCTCCTACAATGAGCAGTTCTTC.

This clonotype was counted ten times or more. Within a library made for alpha chains, this beta chain is off target, and its count is uninformative. The rearrangement links TRBV5-1 to TRBJ1-2; perhaps TRBD1 as D (6 bases). The germline CDR1 and CDR2 sequences are SGHRS and YFSETQ. The CDR3 consists of 13 residues. The germline V and J ends were trimmed by 0 bases and 4 bases, with 7 bases remaining between them. CDR3 loop: CASSLVQGYGYTF. CDR3 coding DNA: TGCGCCAGCAGCTTGGTACAGGGCTATGGCTACACCTTC.

This clonotype was observed many times. For a library built for alpha chains, this beta chain is a stray read; little rests on its size. CDR3 sequence: CASRGLNSPLHF. The CDR3 DNA sequence: TGTGCCAGCAGGGGGCTAAATTCACCCCTCCACTTT. This chain connects TRBV28 to TRBJ1-6; D perhaps matches TRBD1 (5 bases). Germline V gene data show CDR1 as MDHEN and CDR2 as SYDVKM. Trimming removed 6 bases from V and 7 bases from J, with 7 bases in between. The CDR3 spans 12 residues.

A remark on this clonotype: The size of this beta chain means little, since it is a stray read in a library made for alpha chains. CDR3 amino acids: CSARDLSREVTEAFF. The CDR3 coding sequence is TGCAGTGCTAGAGATCTTTCCAGGGAGGTCACTGAAGCTTTCTTT. The rearrangement links TRBV20-1 to TRBJ1-1; tentatively, D is TRBD1 (5 bases). Trimming left V 0 bases short and J 4 bases short, with 15 bases between. The CDR3 is 15 amino acids. Germline lookup yields CDR1 DFQATT and CDR2 SNEGSKA (reference sequence).

A note on this clonotype: Because the library targeted alpha chains, this beta chain is an off-target read whose size means little. The genes are TRBV13 and TRBJ2-6, with no clear D. Trimming took off 6 bases at V and 0 bases at J, with 9 bases between the two ends. There are 15 residues in the CDR3. CDR1 PRHDT and CDR2 FYEKMQ come from the germline V gene (reference sequence). The CDR3 bases are TGTGCCAGCAGGCGAGCCCTCTCTGGGGCCAACGTCCTGACTTTC. This sequence encodes CASRRALSGANVLTF.

This clonotype was counted many times. Since it is a stray read in a library aimed at alpha chains, this beta chain has a size that is not meaningful. The gene calls are TRBV4-2 and TRBJ1-5; D is ambiguous. Per the germline V gene, CDR1 is LGHNA and CDR2 is YNFKEQ. The ends were cut back, 2 bases at V and 4 bases at J, with 9 bases in the middle. The CDR3 contains 14 residues. In nucleotides, the CDR3 is TGTGCCAGCAGCCAAACCGGCGAAAATCAGCCCCAGCATTTT. Translation: CASSQTGENQPQHF.

By proportion, this clonotype is medium-sized. In a library made to pick up alpha chains, this beta chain is a stray read with a size that means little. The V gene is TRBV5-1, the J gene TRBJ2-1, with 7 bases lining up with TRBD2. CDR3 length: 15 residues. CDR1 is SGHRS, CDR2 YFSETQ, per germline. The V segment lost 2 bases and the J segment 5 bases; nucleotides outside the gene matches: 7. The CDR3 region has the DNA TGCGCCAGCAGCTTCAAACGGGGGGAAAACAATGAGCAGTTCTTC. Translation gives CASSFKRGENNEQFF. Looking up the rest from reference TRBV5-1 and TRBJ2-1 gives the full variable domain: KAGVTQTPRYLIKTRGQQVTLSCSPISGHRSVSWYQQTPGQGLQFLFEYFSETQRNKGNFPGRFSGRQFSNSRSEMNVSTLELGDSALYLCASSFKRGENNEQFFGPGTRLTVL.

By its share, this clonotype is medium-sized. This beta chain appears as a stray read in a library generated for alpha chains; its size is not informative. V is TRBV12-3 or TRBV12-4 and J is TRBJ2-7; possibly TRBD1 for D (6 bases). V was shortened by 5 bases and J by 3 bases, with 17 bases between the two germline ends. This CDR3 comprises 15 residues. CDR3 sequence (DNA): TGTGCCAGCAGTCCACAGGGTAGTCCCCTCTACGAGCAGTACTTC. It translates to CASSPQGSPLYEQYF.

In its sample, this clonotype was seen many times. This beta chain was picked up by a library intended for alpha chains and is off target, so its count carries little meaning. The chain couples TRBV7-9 to TRBJ1-1, with D possibly TRBD1 on 6 matching bases. This CDR3 region has 15 residues. Between the trimmed V and J ends, which lost 2 bases and 8 bases, there was a span of 18 bases. CDR1 and CDR2 from the germline V gene are SEHNR and FQNEAQ (reference sequence). In DNA form, the CDR3 reads TGTGCCAGCAGCTTATCTCACCCGGGGGCGTCGGAAGCTTTCTTT. Translating it yields CASSLSHPGASEAFF.

In this sample, this clonotype turned up many times. This beta chain slipped into a library made for alpha chains as a stray read, so its size is not meaningful. V gene TRBV3-1 combines with J gene TRBJ1-1; D may be TRBD1 (6 bases). Trimming took 1 base from V and 5 from J, leaving 14 bases between them. CDR3 length equals 15 residues. Germline assignment: CDR1 LGHDT and CDR2 YNNKEL (reference sequence). In nucleotides, the CDR3 is TGTGCCAGCAGCCAAGTCCCGGGGGCGAGAACTGAAGCTTTCTTT. As protein: CASSQVPGARTEAFF.

This clonotype was counted many times. This beta chain is a stray read from a library made for alpha chains; its abundance is not meaningful. This chain connects TRBV19 to TRBJ1-2; D is perhaps TRBD1 (6 bases). Germline CDR1 reads LNHDA; CDR2 reads SQIVND (reference sequence). The CDR3 extends over 14 amino acids. V was clipped by 5 bases and J by 4 bases, with 14 bases between them. CDR3 nucleotide sequence: TGTGCCAGTAGTGTGGACAGCCGCTTCTATGGCTACACCTTC. Its protein is CASSVDSRFYGYTF. The entire variable domain, with the rest obtained from reference TRBV19 and TRBJ1-2, is as follows: DGGITQSPKYLFRKEGQNVTLSCEQNLNHDAMYWYRQDPGQGLRLIYYSQIVNDFQKGDIAEGYSVSREKKESFPLTVTSAQKNPTAFYLCASSVDSRFYGYTFGSGTRLTVV.

In this sample, this clonotype turned up many times. This beta chain represents an off-target read in a library built for alpha chains; its size is of limited meaning. The chain joins TRBV6-2 or TRBV6-3 to TRBJ1-2; the D is unclear. CDR3 length equals 13 residues. Germline lookup yields CDR1 MNHEY and CDR2 SVGEGT. The germline V and J ends were trimmed by 1 base and 13 bases, with 16 bases remaining between them. CDR3 DNA: TGTGCCAGCAGTTACTTGCAGTCGGGCGCGATCACCTTC. This translates into CASSYLQSGAITF.

This clonotype was detected many times. In a library made to pick up alpha chains, this beta chain is a stray read with a size that means little. The chain has TRBV20-1 and TRBJ2-1; the match to TRBD2 covers 9 bases. Per the germline V gene, CDR1 is DFQATT and CDR2 is SNEGSKA (reference sequence). With V trimmed by 1 base and J by 8 bases, 12 bases remained unmatched. The CDR3 has 16 amino acids. The CDR3 DNA is TGCAGTGCTAGAGGGGCTTCGGGACTAGCTATCTATGAGCAGTTCTTC. This gives the protein CSARGASGLAIYEQFF.

This clonotype was detected ten times or more. This beta chain is a stray read from a library made for alpha chains; its abundance is not meaningful. This rearrangement joins TRBV20-1 to TRBJ2-5; possibly TRBD2 for D (5 bases). Germline V gene sequence: CDR1 DFQATT, CDR2 SNEGSKA (reference sequence). Trimming cost V 0 bases and J 5 bases, with 10 bases left between them. The CDR3 sequence is 13 residues long. The CDR3, as DNA: TGCAGTGCTAGAGATACGGGGATGGAGACCCAGTACTTC. Translating it yields CSARDTGMETQYF.

This clonotype was picked up many times. For a library built for alpha chains, this beta chain is a stray read; little rests on its size. The rearrangement uses TRBV6-2 or TRBV6-3 and TRBJ1-1, with D hard to call. With 1 base removed from V and 4 bases from J, the gap between germline ends came to 10 bases. The V gene's germline CDR1 is MNHEY and CDR2 SVGEGT. The CDR3 runs 14 residues. For the CDR3, the DNA is TGTGCCAGCAGTTACTTCGCGGGGAGCACTGAAGCTTTCTTT. This codes for CASSYFAGSTEAFF.

This clonotype was seen repeatedly, ten times or more. Since it is a stray read in a library aimed at alpha chains, this beta chain has a size that is not meaningful. This chain links TRBV20-1 with TRBJ2-1; D is unclear. This CDR3 spans 11 amino acids. V was cut by 6 bases and J by 6 bases, with 9 bases left in between. Looked up from germline, CDR1 is DFQATT and CDR2 is SNEGSKA (reference sequence). CDR3 sequence (DNA): TGCAGTGCCACAGAGCCCAATGAGCAGTTCTTC. Translated: CSATEPNEQFF.

This clonotype was seen at least ten times. This beta chain came through as a stray read in a library set up for alpha chains, and its size says little. The gene calls are TRBV9 and TRBJ2-3; tentatively, D is TRBD2 (7 bases). This CDR3 is built from 16 residues. V dropped 4 bases and J dropped 6 bases, with 21 bases sitting between them. CDR1 SGDLS and CDR2 YYNGEE come from the germline V gene. CDR3 residues: CASSPRGGGSSDTQYF. The CDR3 DNA reads as TGTGCCAGCAGCCCCAGGGGCGGGGGTTCTTCGGATACGCAGTATTTT.

This clonotype was detected many times. A library made for alpha chains picked up this beta chain off target, so its size means little. J is TRBJ1-2 and V is TRBV7-9; 12 bases agree with TRBD1. Germline V CDR1 and CDR2: SEHNR, FQNEAQ (reference sequence). This CDR3 has 16 residues. J lost 7 bases, V lost 4 bases, and 10 bases had no gene match. Here the CDR3 DNA reads TGTGCCAGCAGCTCAGCTTGGGGACAGGGGGCTGGTGGCTACACCTTC. Its protein is CASSSAWGQGAGGYTF.

This clonotype was seen repeatedly, ten times or more. This beta chain is a stray read from a library made for alpha chains; its abundance is not meaningful. V gene TRBV5-1 combines with J gene TRBJ1-4; 8 bases are shared with TRBD1. In germline, CDR1 is SGHRS, CDR2 YFSETQ. V lost 4 bases to trimming and J lost 5 bases; unmatched junction nucleotides: 4. This CDR3 spans 14 amino acids. CDR3 sequence: CASSLGQANEKLFF. The CDR3 region has the DNA TGCGCCAGCAGCCTGGGACAGGCAAATGAAAAACTGTTTTTT.

By frequency in the sample, this clonotype is large. This beta chain is a stray read from a library made for alpha chains; its abundance is not meaningful. The chain links TRBV2 to TRBJ2-2; possibly TRBD1 for D (6 bases). The CDR3 runs to 13 residues. V gave up 6 bases and J gave up 1 base, with 6 bases separating them. Germline V gives CDR1 SNHLY, CDR2 FYNNEI. CDR3 amino acids: CASRTGNTGELFF. The CDR3 DNA is TGTGCCAGCAGGACAGGGAACACCGGGGAGCTGTTTTTT.

This clonotype was counted many times. This beta chain turned up in a library designed for alpha chains; as an off-target read, its abundance says little. The rearrangement links TRBV6-5 to TRBJ2-7; D not resolved. The V and J ends lost 2 bases and 7 bases respectively, with 6 bases between them. Germline CDR1 is MNHEY and CDR2 is SVGAGI. The CDR3 totals 11 residues. CDR3 coding DNA: TGTGCCAGCAGTTACGGGGAAGAGCAGTACTTC. Translation: CASSYGEEQYF.

In its sample, this clonotype was seen many times. As an off-target read in a library built for alpha chains, this beta chain has a frequency of little significance. The chain uses TRBV20-1 and TRBJ2-1, with D perhaps matching TRBD2 (6 bases). Germline V gene data show CDR1 as DFQATT and CDR2 as SNEGSKA (reference sequence). V was cut by 0 bases and J by 6 bases, with 12 bases left in between. CDR3 size: 14 residues. The CDR3 DNA follows: TGCAGTGCTAGAGAAGGCGGGGCGCGCAATGAGCAGTTCTTC. Translated, it gives CSAREGGARNEQFF.

Judged by abundance, this clonotype is medium-sized (0.01 to 0.1%). Since the library was made to target alpha chains, this beta chain is a stray read and its abundance is not meaningful. The V and J genes are TRBV7-9 and TRBJ2-1, with D possibly being TRBD1 or TRBD2 (6 bases each). The CDR3 has 15 amino acids. Germline values: CDR1 SEHNR, CDR2 FQNEAQ (reference sequence). The V end was cut by 1 base, the J end by 0 bases, with 7 bases between. CDR3 in DNA: TGTGCCAGCAGCTTAGGGGGGGCCTCCTACAATGAGCAGTTCTTC. Translation: CASSLGGASYNEQFF.

This clonotype was seen repeatedly, ten times or more. Found in a library prepared for alpha chains, this beta chain is an off-target read, and its abundance has little meaning. The V call is TRBV12-3 or TRBV12-4, the J call TRBJ2-7; TRBD2 agrees at 7 bases. There are 14 residues in the CDR3. The J segment lost 2 bases and the V segment lost 3 bases, leaving 4 bases of the junction unmatched. The CDR3 DNA sequence: TGTGCCAGCAGTTTCCCGGGGGGAGCCTACGAGCAGTACTTC. Protein sequence: CASSFPGGAYEQYF.

This clonotype was detected ten times or more. This beta chain came through as a stray read in a library set up for alpha chains, and its size says little. The chain joins TRBV20-1 to TRBJ1-2, with D perhaps matching TRBD1 (6 bases). Germline CDR1 is DFQATT and CDR2 is SNEGSKA (reference sequence). The V gene lost 0 bases and the J gene lost 5 bases, with 13 bases spanning the gap. This CDR3 spans 14 amino acids. The CDR3 sequence: CSAREDKRGYGYTF. CDR3 bases: TGCAGTGCTAGAGAAGATAAGAGGGGGTATGGCTACACCTTC.

Points on this clonotype: The size of this beta chain means little, since it is a stray read in a library made for alpha chains. The chain carries TRBV6-6 and TRBJ1-6; a possible D gene is TRBD1 (5 bases). CDR1 is MNHNY and CDR2 is SVGAGI in the germline V gene (reference sequence). CDR3 length: 13 amino acids. Trimming took off 6 bases at V and 7 bases at J, with 10 bases between the two ends. The CDR3 DNA sequence: TGTGCCAGCAGGCTACAGGTCAATTCACCCCTCCACTTT. This codes for CASRLQVNSPLHF.

The table lists this clonotype with many counts. This beta chain is a stray sequence in a library constructed for alpha chains; its clone size is not meaningful. J is TRBJ1-2 and V is TRBV29-1; D ambiguous. The ends were cut back, 7 bases at V and 8 bases at J, with 17 bases in the middle. Germline V gives CDR1 SQVTM, CDR2 ANQGSEA. CDR3 length: 12 amino acids. CDR3 in DNA: TGCAGCGCCGAGGGTGTCATTGGGGGCTACACCTTC. Residues: CSAEGVIGGYTF.

This clonotype was seen ten or more times. Little can be read into the size of this beta chain, an off-target read in a library designed for alpha chains. The chain is built from TRBV5-5 and TRBJ1-5, with D perhaps matching TRBD1 (6 bases). V dropped 1 base and J dropped 0 bases, with 8 bases sitting between them. This CDR3 region has 15 residues. CDR1 is SGHKS, CDR2 YYEKEE, per germline (reference sequence). The CDR3 region is CASSLRGASNQPQHF. The CDR3 DNA reads as TGTGCCAGCAGCTTGCGGGGGGCTAGCAATCAGCCCCAGCATTTT.